The present TCR beta chain was sequenced within a study of shared T cell receptors in the human thymus. The CDR3 consists of 13 residues. The germline CDR1 and CDR2 sequences are MGHRA and YSYEKL. Trimming took off 2 bases at V and 7 bases at J, with 8 bases between the two ends. Assay: immunoSEQ multiplex PCR; the TCRdb copy retains only in-frame clones and omits some. The sample shows hundreds of thousands of clones, approximately 83% of them seen only once. This clone was recorded a few times. These data were also filed under a second study, of human thymus T cells. That source reports: The thymus was resected at corrective cardiac surgery.

The sequenced sample consisted of thymocytes. The chain joins TRBV4-1 to TRBJ1-4, with TRBD1 as a possible D gene (6 bases). This TCR came from a girl in the first two years of life with a congenital heart defect. The CDR3: CASSQRTAEKLFF. DNA for the CDR3: TGCGCCAGCAGCCAAAGGACAGCTGAAAAACTGTTTTTT.